Listed here are 17 T cell receptor beta chains from one sample, sequenced in a study of technical replicates of blood from a few donors. Assay: immunoSEQ multiplex PCR; the TCRdb copy retains only in-frame clones and omits some. The profile shows about 70,000 clones, around 95% of them singletons. The sequencing input was T cells isolated from PBMCs. The source is a human donor in good health.

The V call is TRBV18, the J call TRBJ1-1; D might be TRBD1 (5 bases). V was pared by 3 bases and J by 4 bases, with 12 bases between. Germline CDR1 reads KGHSH; CDR2 reads LQKENI. The CDR3 spans 14 residues. CDR3 coding DNA: TGTGCCAGCTCACCTACTGGGGGGAGCACTGAAGCTTTCTTT. Amino acids: CASSPTGGSTEAFF.

J is TRBJ1-2 and V is TRBV29-1, with D maybe TRBD1 (5 bases). V lost 6 bases, J lost 8 bases, and 10 bases lay in between. Germline CDR1 reads SQVTM; CDR2 reads ANQGSEA. The CDR3 loop spans 10 amino acids. The CDR3 DNA reads TGCAGCGTGGGGGGGGGAGGCTACACCTTC. Translation: CSVGGGGYTF.

The J gene is TRBJ2-1, the V gene TRBV30, with TRBD2 identical over 13 bases. V lost 3 bases and J lost 6; bases outside the gene matches: 14. Germline V gene data show CDR1 as GTSNPN and CDR2 as SVGIG (reference sequence). This CDR3 is built from 18 residues. The CDR3 bases are TGTGCCTGGAGATTAGGGACTAGCGGGATCTTGGTCGGCAATGAGCAGTTCTTC. The encoded protein is CAWRLGTSGILVGNEQFF.

The CDR3 spells CSASRQTEAFF. The CDR3 nucleotides are TGCAGTGCTAGCCGACAGACGGAAGCTTTCTTT. This chain uses TRBV20-1 with TRBJ1-1; perhaps TRBD1 as D (5 bases). Trimming took 3 bases from V and 8 from J, leaving 10 bases between them. Germline values: CDR1 DFQATT, CDR2 SNEGSKA (reference sequence). CDR3 length equals 11 residues.

The rearrangement uses TRBV6-5 and TRBJ1-2, with 7 positions matching TRBD1. The CDR3 contains 16 residues. V shed 2 bases and J 4 bases; nucleotides not matched to a gene: 10. Germline-derived CDR1 and CDR2 are MNHEY and SVGAGI. CDR3 residues: CASSYQVLGQSYGYTF. CDR3 sequence (DNA): TGTGCCAGCAGTTACCAGGTCTTGGGACAGTCCTATGGCTACACCTTC.

The chain uses TRBV28 and TRBJ2-7; tentative D call: TRBD1 (5 bases). Trimming left V 3 bases short and J 5 bases short, with 17 bases between. The CDR3 extends over 15 amino acids. Germline CDR1 reads MDHEN; CDR2 reads SYDVKM. In DNA, the CDR3 is TGTGCCAGCAGTTTTATATTATCCAGGGCCGACGAGCAGTACTTC. Translated, it gives CASSFILSRADEQYF.

The genes are TRBV7-6 and TRBJ1-2; 8 bases agree with TRBD1. With V trimmed by 0 bases and J by 3 bases, 15 bases remained unmatched. The CDR3 loop spans 19 amino acids. Per germline, CDR1 SGHVS and CDR2 FNYEAQ. The CDR3 loop reads CASSLAPGQGEYGDYGYTF. CDR3 coding DNA: TGTGCCAGCAGCTTAGCGCCTGGACAGGGAGAGTACGGTGACTATGGCTACACCTTC.

The chain employs TRBV25-1 and TRBJ2-7, with TRBD1 identical over 7 bases. The germline gives CDR1 MGHDK, CDR2 SYGVNS. J lost 5 bases, V lost 4 bases, and 5 bases had no gene match. CDR3 length: 13 amino acids. The chain's CDR3 is CASSGQGVHEQYF. CDR3 in DNA: TGTGCCAGCAGTGGACAGGGAGTCCACGAGCAGTACTTC.

The gene calls are TRBV5-1 and TRBJ2-3; TRBD1 agrees at 8 bases. In germline, CDR1 is SGHRS, CDR2 YFSETQ. V shed 8 bases, J shed 0 bases, and the junction held 5 bases outside the gene matches. This CDR3 is built from 14 residues. CDR3: CASQGAASTDTQYF. The CDR3, as DNA: TGCGCCAGTCAGGGGGCGGCTAGCACAGATACGCAGTATTTT.

A single count supports this clone. The CDR3: CASSPSRDRVHEQYF. The CDR3, as DNA: TGTGCCAGCAGCCCGTCCCGGGACAGGGTCCACGAGCAGTACTTC. This chain connects TRBV7-2 to TRBJ2-7; 9 positions match TRBD1. The V gene's germline CDR1 is SGHTA and CDR2 FQGNSA. This CDR3 is built from 15 residues. V lost 5 bases and J lost 5; bases outside the gene matches: 10.

The chain employs TRBV27 and TRBJ2-2; tentatively, D is TRBD2 (5 bases). Germline values: CDR1 MNHEY, CDR2 SMNVEV (reference sequence). The CDR3 has 13 amino acids. V lost 4 bases and J lost 7, with 10 bases in between. The CDR3 DNA is TGTGCCAGCAGTTCCCTAGCCGGCGGGGAGCTGTTTTTT. Amino acid sequence: CASSSLAGGELFF.

The V gene is TRBV7-6, the J gene TRBJ2-7, with 8 bases lining up with TRBD2. Germline V gene sequence: CDR1 SGHVS, CDR2 FNYEAQ. The J segment lost 3 bases and the V segment lost 1 base, leaving 11 bases of the junction unmatched. This CDR3 is 17 amino acids long. CDR3 region: CASSLEGGAGGLYEQYF. The DNA for the CDR3 is TGTGCCAGCAGCTTAGAAGGGGGGGCGGGAGGCCTCTACGAGCAGTACTTC.

The V gene is TRBV5-1, the J gene TRBJ2-3, with TRBD2 matching over 16 bases. This CDR3 has 16 amino acids. The germline V gene has CDR1 SGHRS and CDR2 YFSETQ. V dropped 4 bases and J dropped 6; count of bases not matched to a gene: 5. CDR3 coding DNA: TGCGCCAGCAGCCCCGGGACTAGCGGGAGGGATGATACGCAGTATTTT. Translated: CASSPGTSGRDDTQYF.

Only one count was recorded for this clone. This rearrangement joins TRBV7-2 to TRBJ1-1; TRBD1 matches 8 bases. CDR1 and CDR2 (germline): SGHTA, FQGNSA. Trimming cost V 5 bases and J 2 bases; bases outside gene matches: 10. The CDR3 is made up of 16 amino acids. In DNA, the CDR3 is TGTGCCAGCAGCCCAGGGGGCGGGAAAGGAAACACTGAAGCTTTCTTT. It specifies CASSPGGGKGNTEAFF.

The chain combines TRBV4-2 with TRBJ2-7, with 11 bases lining up with TRBD1. The CDR3 covers 15 residues. Germline CDR1 and CDR2: LGHNA and YNFKEQ. V lost 5 bases and J lost 2; bases outside the gene matches: 5. The CDR3 DNA follows: TGTGCCAGCAGCAGGGGGACAGGGGGTACCTACGAGCAGTACTTC. Protein product: CASSRGTGGTYEQYF.

This chain connects TRBV11-2 to TRBJ2-5, with 7 bases aligning to TRBD1. There are 13 residues in the CDR3. CDR1 is SGHAT and CDR2 is FQNNGV in the germline V gene. V lost 6 bases, J lost 5 bases, and 6 bases stayed unmatched. Here the CDR3 reads CASRATGEETQYF. For the CDR3, the DNA is TGTGCCAGCAGGGCTACAGGGGAGGAGACCCAGTACTTC. The full variable domain, in which reference TRBV11-2 and TRBJ2-5 provide the parts outside the CDR3, is EAGVAQSPRYKIIEKRQSVAFWCNPISGHATLYWYQQILGQGPKLLIQFQNNGVVDDSQLPKDRFSAERLKGVDSTLKIQPAKLEDSAVYLCASRATGEETQYFGPGTRLLVL.

J is TRBJ1-2 and V is TRBV5-1; 10 nucleotides align to TRBD1. The CDR3 is made up of 15 amino acids. Trimming removed 0 bases from V and 6 bases from J; junction bases left unmatched: 5. Germline values: CDR1 SGHRS, CDR2 YFSETQ. The CDR3 region has the DNA TGCGCCAGCAGCTTGGACACCGGGACAGGGGATGGCTACACCTTC. Its translation: CASSLDTGTGDGYTF.